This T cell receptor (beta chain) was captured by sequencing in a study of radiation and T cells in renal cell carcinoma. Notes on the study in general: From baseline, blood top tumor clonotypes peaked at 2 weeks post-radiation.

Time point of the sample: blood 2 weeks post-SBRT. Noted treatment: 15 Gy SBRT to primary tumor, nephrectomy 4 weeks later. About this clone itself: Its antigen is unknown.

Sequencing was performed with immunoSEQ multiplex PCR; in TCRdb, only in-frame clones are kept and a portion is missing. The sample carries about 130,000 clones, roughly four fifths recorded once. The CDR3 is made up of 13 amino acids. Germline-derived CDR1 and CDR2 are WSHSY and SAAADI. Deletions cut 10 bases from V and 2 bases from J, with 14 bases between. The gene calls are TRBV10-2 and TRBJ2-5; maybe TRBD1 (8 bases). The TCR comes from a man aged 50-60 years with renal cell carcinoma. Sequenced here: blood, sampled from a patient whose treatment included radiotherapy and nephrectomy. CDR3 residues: CATTGGGQETQYF. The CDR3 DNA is TGCGCCACCACAGGGGGAGGGCAAGAGACCCAGTACTTC.